The 7 T cell receptor beta chains presented below share a single source sample, sequenced in a study of cytomegalovirus exposure and HLA in healthy donors. With 60 Vbeta and 13 Jbeta primers, the PCR was carried out. Sequencing was performed with immunoSEQ multiplex PCR; in TCRdb, only in-frame clones are kept and a portion is missing. Among about 160,000 clones listed, around 72% were seen once. Material: PBMCs. Receptors originate from a female donor in good health and CMV-seronegative.

The chain has TRBV7-2 and TRBJ1-4; the D is unclear. Deletions cut 1 base from V and 8 bases from J, with 11 bases between. The CDR3 totals 14 residues. Germline V lookup: CDR1 SGHTA, CDR2 FQGNSA. CDR3 loop: CASSLGEGGEKLFF. For the CDR3, the DNA is TGTGCCAGCAGCTTAGGGGAGGGAGGCGAAAAACTGTTTTTT.

The J gene is TRBJ2-7, the V gene TRBV7-9; D perhaps matches TRBD1 (6 bases). The CDR3 extends over 17 amino acids. Trimming took 7 bases from V and 0 from J, leaving 22 bases between them. Germline CDR1 is SEHNR and CDR2 is FQNEAQ (reference sequence). As DNA, the CDR3 is TGTGCCAGCACCCCCAGGTTATGGGGGCCGAGCTCCTACGAGCAGTACTTC. Translated, it gives CASTPRLWGPSSYEQYF.

V and J are TRBV7-2 and TRBJ1-1; D is perhaps TRBD1 (6 bases). Trimming removed 5 bases from V and 7 bases from J, with 20 bases in between. From germline, CDR1 is SGHTA and CDR2 FQGNSA. This CDR3 contains 15 residues. In DNA form, the CDR3 reads TGTGCCAGCAGCCCGGCACGGGGGGCGCAGGGTGAAGCTTTCTTT. Protein: CASSPARGAQGEAFF.

The J gene is TRBJ2-3, the V gene TRBV30, with D tentatively TRBD1 (6 bases). The V end lost 5 bases, the J end lost 2 bases, and 14 bases lay between the germline ends. The CDR3 length is 14 residues. The germline gives CDR1 GTSNPN, CDR2 SVGIG (reference sequence). The CDR3 nucleotides are TGTGCCTGGGGTACAGGGACGGCCACAGATACGCAGTATTTT. Translating gives CAWGTGTATDTQYF. Full variable domain (remainder filled in from reference TRBV30 and TRBJ2-3): SQTIHQWPATLVQPVGSPLSLECTVEGTSNPNLYWYRQAAGRGLQLLFYSVGIGQISSEVPQNLSASRPQDRQFILSSKKLLLSDSGFYLCAWGTGTATDTQYFGPGTRLTVL.

This clone has only one observation. The V call is TRBV7-8, the J call TRBJ2-3; D uncertain. CDR3 length equals 14 residues. Germline loops: CDR1 SGHVS, CDR2 FQNEAQ. Trimming shortened V by 2 bases and J by 2 bases, and 8 bases separated the two germline ends. In nucleotides, the CDR3 is TGTGCCAGCAGCTTATCCAGGAACACAGATACGCAGTATTTT. Translated: CASSLSRNTDTQYF.

The chain is built from TRBV18 and TRBJ1-1, with D maybe TRBD1 (6 bases). The CDR3 spans 15 residues. V lost 1 base and J lost 2, with 11 bases in between. CDR1 is KGHSH, CDR2 LQKENI, per germline. The chain's CDR3 is CASSPLRDTNTEAFF. The CDR3 DNA is TGTGCCAGCTCACCACTAAGGGACACAAACACTGAAGCTTTCTTT. The full variable domain, its missing parts supplied by reference TRBV18 and TRBJ1-1, is NAGVMQNPRHLVRRRGQEARLRCSPMKGHSHVYWYRQLPEEGLKFMVYLQKENIIDESGMPKERFSAEFPKEGPSILRIQQVVRGDSAAYFCASSPLRDTNTEAFFGQGTRLTVV.

The rearrangement uses TRBV15 and TRBJ1-2, with D perhaps TRBD1 (6 bases). Germline values: CDR1 LNHNV, CDR2 YYDKDF (reference sequence). V was trimmed by 1 base and J by 6 bases, leaving 18 bases between them. This CDR3 region has 16 residues. CDR3 in amino acids: CATSRGNRASVHGYTF. For the CDR3, the DNA is TGTGCCACCAGCAGAGGAAACAGGGCCAGTGTCCATGGCTACACCTTC.